The 9 T cell receptor beta chains below were found in one sample sequenced in a study of shared clonotypes between healthy human individuals. Profiling relied on immunoSEQ multiplex PCR, and the TCRdb table lists in-frame clones only, not all of them. The sample includes about 2.4 million clones, just over 90% of them seen just once. The sample comprised naive CD4+ T cells sorted from blood. Specified subset: CD45RA+ positively selected. These receptors all come from a man younger than 30 in good health.

This clone was seen only a few times. This chain links TRBV7-8 with TRBJ1-3, with D possibly being TRBD1 (5 bases). Between the trimmed V and J ends, which lost 3 bases and 4 bases, there was a span of 7 bases. The germline CDR1 and CDR2 sequences are SGHVS and FQNEAQ. The CDR3 totals 13 residues. CDR3 sequence reads: CASSLGLGNTIYF. Written as DNA, the CDR3 is TGTGCCAGCAGCTTGGGACTAGGAAACACCATATATTTT. The full variable domain, its missing parts supplied by reference TRBV7-8 and TRBJ1-3, is GAGVSQSPRYKVAKRGQDVALRCDPISGHVSLFWYQQALGQGPEFLTYFQNEAQLDKSGLPSDRFFAERPEGSVSTLKIQRTQQEDSAVYLCASSLGLGNTIYFGEGSWLTVV.

This clone was observed a single time. The chain recombines TRBV19 with TRBJ1-1, with D perhaps matching TRBD1 (6 bases). The CDR3 runs to 13 residues. Germline-derived CDR1 and CDR2 are LNHDA and SQIVND (reference sequence). V was cut by 7 bases and J by 0 bases, with 9 bases left in between. The CDR3 reads CASTGQMNTEAFF. CDR3 bases: TGTGCCAGTACTGGACAGATGAACACTGAAGCTTTCTTT.

This chain joins TRBV14 and TRBJ2-7; D is undetermined. With 2 bases removed from V and 3 bases from J, the gap between germline ends came to 5 bases. Germline V gives CDR1 SGHDN, CDR2 FVKESK. The CDR3 runs 12 residues. This CDR3 reads CASSQKIYEQYF. The CDR3 coding sequence is TGTGCCAGCAGCCAAAAAATCTACGAGCAGTACTTC.

This chain uses TRBV5-6 with TRBJ2-5; D remains unclear. CDR1 is SGHDT, CDR2 YYEEEE, per germline. Trimming cost V 4 bases and J 5 bases, with 9 bases left between them. There are 12 residues in the CDR3. The CDR3 loop reads CASSPNTETQYF. The CDR3 bases are TGTGCCAGCAGCCCTAATACTGAGACCCAGTACTTC.

About this clone: The same CDR3 can be traced to other DNA sequences in this sample. The J gene is TRBJ2-5, the V gene TRBV18, with D possibly being TRBD1 or TRBD2 (5 bases each). The germline CDR1 and CDR2 sequences are KGHSH and LQKENI. There are 13 residues in the CDR3. V was cut by 2 bases and J by 5 bases, with 9 bases left in between. CDR3 region: CASSPGTRETQYF. The CDR3 DNA is TGTGCCAGCTCACCAGGGACCAGGGAGACCCAGTACTTC.

V usage is TRBV11-3 and J usage is TRBJ2-5; D may match TRBD1 or TRBD2 (5 bases each). This CDR3 is built from 18 residues. Germline CDR1 is SGHNT and CDR2 is YENEEA. V gave up 4 bases and J gave up 2 bases, with 23 bases separating them. CDR3 DNA sequence: TGTGCCAGCAGCTGGGGGTGGGGGAGCACAGAGGGGCAAGAGACCCAGTACTTC. This gives the protein CASSWGWGSTEGQETQYF. The entire variable domain, with the rest obtained from reference TRBV11-3 and TRBJ2-5, is as follows: EAGVVQSPRYKIIEKKQPVAFWCNPISGHNTLYWYLQNLGQGPELLIRYENEEAVDDSQLPKDRFSAERLKGVDSTLKIQPAELGDSAVYLCASSWGWGSTEGQETQYFGPGTRLLVL.

The genes are TRBV5-1 and TRBJ1-2, with TRBD1 as a possible D gene (5 bases). From germline, CDR1 is SGHRS and CDR2 YFSETQ. The V end was cut by 2 bases, the J end by 8 bases, with 19 bases between. This CDR3 is built from 15 residues. CDR3 loop: CASSLGETGTYGYTF. CDR3 DNA: TGCGCCAGCAGCTTAGGAGAGACGGGGACTTACGGCTACACCTTC.

V gene TRBV11-2 combines with J gene TRBJ1-2, with 7 nucleotides matching TRBD1. Germline trimming cut 5 bases from V and 7 bases from J; bases unmatched to any gene: 10. Germline CDR1 SGHAT, CDR2 FQNNGV. The CDR3 is made up of 14 amino acids. CDR3 DNA: TGTGCCAGCAGCCAAGACAGGGTACCTCTTGGCTACACCTTC. It translates to CASSQDRVPLGYTF.

This clone appeared once. Other DNA variants within this sample encode the same CDR3. The V gene is TRBV6-1, the J gene TRBJ2-7, with D perhaps TRBD1 (6 bases). Germline V gives CDR1 MNHNS, CDR2 SASEGT. Deletions cut 4 bases from V and 1 base from J, with 8 bases between. The CDR3 is 13 residues long. Here the CDR3 DNA reads TGTGCCAGCAGTGTCGGACAGTCCTACGAGCAGTACTTC. Translating it yields CASSVGQSYEQYF.